Listed below are T cell receptor beta chains from one sample, sequenced in a study of radiotherapy plus CTLA-4 blockade in lung cancer. The protocol was immunoSEQ multiplex PCR, while the TCRdb copy is restricted to in-frame clones and leaves out a portion. The repertoire consists of about 83,000 clones, with about 79% occurring once and the leading ten covering less than 4%. Sample: peripheral blood, taken from a patient treated with radiotherapy plus ipilimumab. These receptors all stem from a human donor with non-small cell lung cancer who had a partial response to radiotherapy plus ipilimumab. Some clones in this sample may be carry-over from other donors' samples. Both conserved end residues are part of each CDR3. A D gene is named only where the DNA matches it firmly. The size of a clone is reported for some rows only, either as once, few or many, or as a class for expanded clones.

D	size	V	J	length	DNA	CDR3
TRBD1	-	TRBV28	TRBJ2-7	15	TGTGCCAGCCAACAGACAGGGGGCGCTGACTACGAGCAGTACTTC	CASQQTGGADYEQYF
-	few	TRBV18	TRBJ1-3	15	TGTGCCAGCTCACCCGGCAGGGGAAGTGGAAACACCATATATTTT	CASSPGRGSGNTIYF
-	few	TRBV2	TRBJ2-3	18	TGTGCCAGCAGTGCGGTCTTGGGCGGGGGCGCCGACACAGATACGCAGTATTTT	CASSAVLGGGADTDTQYF
TRBD2	-	TRBV29-1	TRBJ2-3	17	TGCAGCGTTGAAGGCTTGCTAGCGGGGGCTTACACAGATACGCAGTATTTT	CSVEGLLAGAYTDTQYF
TRBD2	-	TRBV4-2	TRBJ2-5	16	TGTGCCAGCAGCGAGAGTTGGGCGGGAGCTGGTGGGACCCAGTACTTC	CASSESWAGAGGTQYF
TRBD1	-	TRBV27	TRBJ1-5	17	TGTGCCAGCAGTCCAAAGGGACAGGGATTGCGCAATCAGCCCCAGCATTTT	CASSPKGQGLRNQPQHF
TRBD1	-	TRBV5-1	TRBJ2-1	15	TGCGCCAGCAGCGGAGGACAGGGCTCCTACAATGAGCAGTTCTTC	CASSGGQGSYNEQFF
-	-	TRBV18	TRBJ2-5	13	TGTGCCAGCTCACCACGACAGTCGGAGACCCAGTACTTC	CASSPRQSETQYF
TRBD1	-	TRBV4-2	TRBJ1-2	15	TGTGCCAGCAGCCAAGATGCCGGGACAGGGAGCGGCTACACCTTC	CASSQDAGTGSGYTF
-	-	TRBV5-4	TRBJ1-1	14	TGTGCCAGCAGCTTGGACAGATTGAACACTGAAGCTTTCTTT	CASSLDRLNTEAFF
-	-	TRBV9	TRBJ1-1	14	TGTGCCAGCAGCGTAGCGGGGGATGACACTGAAGCTTTCTTT	CASSVAGDDTEAFF
-	-	TRBV18	TRBJ1-3	15	TGTGCCAGCTCACCACCGGAAAGGACAGGAAACACCATATATTTT	CASSPPERTGNTIYF
TRBD1	-	TRBV19	TRBJ1-1	14	TGTGCCAGTAGGGACAGGATGCTGAACACTGAAGCTTTCTTT	CASRDRMLNTEAFF
-	-	TRBV28	TRBJ1-2	15	TGTGCCAGCAGTCCGACCCAGGAATACGTCTATGGCTACACCTTC	CASSPTQEYVYGYTF
-	-	TRBV18	TRBJ1-2	14	TGTGCCAGCTCACCATCTGCCGGGAACTATGGCTACACCTTC	CASSPSAGNYGYTF
TRBD2	-	TRBV7-6	TRBJ2-1	15	TGTGCCAGCAGCTTATTTAGCGGGGGGGCAGGCGAGCAGTTCTTC	CASSLFSGGAGEQFF
-	-	TRBV9	TRBJ2-7	12	TGTGCCAGCAGCGACGAGACCTACGAGCAGTACTTC	CASSDETYEQYF
TRBD1	-	TRBV28	TRBJ1-4	17	TGTGCCAGCAACACTCTCGACAGGGGGCTAACTAATGAAAAACTGTTTTTT	CASNTLDRGLTNEKLFF
-	-	TRBV7-2	TRBJ2-2	14	TGTGCCAGCAGCTTATGGACTAACACCGGGGAGCTGTTTTTT	CASSLWTNTGELFF
TRBD1	-	TRBV6-5	TRBJ2-5	14	TGTGCCAGCAGTACCTGGACAGGGGAAGAGACCCAGTACTTC	CASSTWTGEETQYF
-	once	TRBV6-1	TRBJ1-2	11	TGTACCTCGGCCCAGGGCTATGGCTACACCTTC	CTSAQGYGYTF
TRBD1	-	TRBV9	TRBJ2-7	15	TGTGCCAGCAGCGTAGGAGGGACAGGGACCTACGAGCAGTACTTC	CASSVGGTGTYEQYF
TRBD1	few	TRBV29-1	TRBJ1-1	13	TGCAGCGGGAGACAGGGGGCGGGCACTGAAGCTTTCTTT	CSGRQGAGTEAFF
TRBD1	-	TRBV28	TRBJ2-4	16	TGTGCCAGCACCCTATCGGGAACAGGGGTGGGGCACATTCAGTACTTC	CASTLSGTGVGHIQYF
-	-	TRBV7-9	TRBJ2-7	14	TGTGCCAGCAGCCCGTCGGGGATACAAAACGAGCAGTACTTC	CASSPSGIQNEQYF
-	-	TRBV7-2	TRBJ2-7	15	TGTGCCAGCAGCATCGGACAGCTGAACTCCTACGAGCAGTACTTC	CASSIGQLNSYEQYF
-	-	TRBV7-6	TRBJ1-5	13	TGTGCCAGCAGCTCCCACCCAGGGCAGCCCCAGCATTTT	CASSSHPGQPQHF
TRBD2	-	TRBV19	TRBJ2-3	16	TGTGCCAGTAGCCCACTCACTAGCGGTGATAGGGATACGCAGTATTTT	CASSPLTSGDRDTQYF